This T cell receptor beta chain comes out of a study of T cells in Graves' hyperthyroidism and ophthalmopathy. Study-wide background: Peripheral blood was acquired at first diagnosis, ahead of any therapy whatsoever.

RNA transcripts provided the source from which TCR beta CDR3 regions were amplified. The HTBI primer set was used in a first-round RT-PCR of the TCR CDR3. Each CDR3 protein is one row after TCRdb ran MiXCR on the multiplex PCR reads. This table holds fewer than 900,000 distinct CDR3 sequences, 15% to 20% found once. Note on this clonotype: A much larger clone sits a single nucleotide away, making a read error possible.

With a duration under 2 months, the hyperthyroidism was newly diagnosed in patients aged 18 to 65. The CDR3 runs to 16 residues. From germline, CDR1 is SGHDT and CDR2 YYEEEE. The chain uses TRBV5-6 and TRBJ1-1; 7 bases line up with TRBD1. The clonotype originates from a woman in her forties or fifties with Graves' hyperthyroidism that later progressed to Graves' ophthalmopathy. The source material was blood. CDR3 nucleotides: TGTCCCAGCAGCCCGCTACTAAGACAGGGGAACACTGAAGCTTTCTTT. As protein: CPSSPLLRQGNTEAFF.